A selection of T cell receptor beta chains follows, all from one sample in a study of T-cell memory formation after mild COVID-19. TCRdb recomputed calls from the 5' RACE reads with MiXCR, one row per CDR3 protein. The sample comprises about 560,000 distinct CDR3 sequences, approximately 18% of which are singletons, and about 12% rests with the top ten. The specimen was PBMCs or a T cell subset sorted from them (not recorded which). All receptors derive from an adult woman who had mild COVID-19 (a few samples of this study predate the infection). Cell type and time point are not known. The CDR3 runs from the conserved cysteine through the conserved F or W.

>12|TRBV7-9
CASSSEGYGYTF
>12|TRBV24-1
CATSGPRDEQYF
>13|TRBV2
CASSDGNSETQYF
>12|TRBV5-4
CASSSPAYEQFF
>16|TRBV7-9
CASSPQRSPGKLGAFF
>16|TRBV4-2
CASSRGADPSTDTQYF
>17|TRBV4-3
CASSQETDMIGANVLTF
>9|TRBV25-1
CASSCGYTF
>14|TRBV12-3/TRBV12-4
CASSWGAGFQPQHF
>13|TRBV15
CATAGGPTYEQYF
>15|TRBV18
CASSPLATHYNEQFF
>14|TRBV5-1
CASSRRDTIHEQYF
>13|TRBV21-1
CASSTAHRNTIYF
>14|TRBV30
CAWSPPGDSFGYTF
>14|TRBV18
CASSPTAERGEQFF
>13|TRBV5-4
CASSWGKNNEQFF
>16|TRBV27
CASRMGQRSITGELFF
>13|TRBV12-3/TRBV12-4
CASRVAVGYEQYF
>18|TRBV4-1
CASSQGGRGPTGYGELFF
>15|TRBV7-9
CASSLTGTGAFRQYF
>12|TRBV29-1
CSVKPGVDEQYF
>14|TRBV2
CASIGPGITGELFF
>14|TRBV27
CASSPGTSLVEQFF
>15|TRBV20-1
CSAPTSGGRTDTQYF
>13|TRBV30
CAWNREAKNIQYF
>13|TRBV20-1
CSARDRENYGYTF